This T cell receptor beta chain was obtained from a study of spatial heterogeneity in lung cancer. Across the study: More beta-chain than alpha-chain sequences were consistently detected.

TCR cDNA molecules were tagged individually, and each one carried a unique molecular identifier. TCRdb independently ran MiXCR on the 5' RACE reads; one entry per CDR3 protein. The sample lists under 9,000 distinct CDR3 sequences, about 8.3% occurring once. Many counts were recorded for this clonotype. Antigen: not known. The time point denotes: sample taken at primary tumor resection. No cell sorting; template was whole RNA from tumor, lung tissue or PBMC. The CDR3 loop spans 14 amino acids. In germline, CDR1 is KGHSH, CDR2 LQKENI. J gave up 6 bases and V 5 bases, and 7 bases lay outside the gene matches. Whole-study results and caveats: Follow-up blood showed ubiquitous expanded tumor TCRs less than blood at resection did.

This material consisted of PBMCs, taken at surgery. The source of this sequence is a female donor with early-stage non-small cell lung cancer. This chain joins TRBV18 and TRBJ2-7; 10 positions match TRBD1. The CDR3 coding sequence is TGTGCCAGCTCAGGAGGGACAGGGGATCGCGAGCAGTACTTC. This codes for CASSGGTGDREQYF.